The T cell receptor (beta chain) under discussion was sequenced for a study of PD-L1 blockade in urothelial cancer. On the study more broadly: Of around 31 patients, almost 26 were males with bladder-origin urothelial cancer. The median T cell count in blood samples was some 140,000.

Study-level findings and limits: Tumor-associated blood clones were expanded more by durable-benefit patients at 3 weeks.

Diagnoses among patients were locally advanced or metastatic urothelial carcinoma. The CDR3 has 16 amino acids. Per the germline V gene, CDR1 is MNHNS and CDR2 is SASEGT. The V and J ends lost 3 bases and 1 base, in that order; junction bases with no gene match: 4. A note on this clone: Its antigen is undetermined.

TCRdb's copy holds only in-frame clones and misses some; the assay was immunoSEQ multiplex PCR. The repertoire holds 30,000 to 45,000 clones, 90% seen once, with approximately 8% in the top ten. The source of this sequence is a man between 65 and 85 years old with urothelial cancer. This chain connects TRBV6-1 to TRBJ2-3; 10 positions match TRBD1. The sample in question was PBMCs, obtained around atezolizumab (anti-PD-L1) treatment. The CDR3 DNA is TGTGCCAGCAGTGAGACAGGGGGCGGAGGCACAGATACGCAGTATTTT. Translating gives CASSETGGGGTDTQYF.